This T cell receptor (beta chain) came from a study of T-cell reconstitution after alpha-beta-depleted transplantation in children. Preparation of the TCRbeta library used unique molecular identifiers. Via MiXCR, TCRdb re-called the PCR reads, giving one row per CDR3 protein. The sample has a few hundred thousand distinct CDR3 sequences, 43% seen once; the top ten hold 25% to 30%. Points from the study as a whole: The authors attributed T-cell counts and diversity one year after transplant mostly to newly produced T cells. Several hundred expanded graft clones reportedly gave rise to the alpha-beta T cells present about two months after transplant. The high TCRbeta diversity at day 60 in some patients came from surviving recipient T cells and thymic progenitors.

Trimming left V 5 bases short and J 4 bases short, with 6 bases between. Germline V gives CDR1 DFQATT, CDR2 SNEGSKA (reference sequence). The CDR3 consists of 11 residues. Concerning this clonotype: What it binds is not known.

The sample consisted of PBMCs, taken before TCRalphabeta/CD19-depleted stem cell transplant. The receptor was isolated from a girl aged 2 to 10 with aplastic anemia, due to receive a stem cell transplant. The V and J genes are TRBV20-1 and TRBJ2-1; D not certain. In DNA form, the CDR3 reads TGCAGTGCTCTCCCTTACAATGAGCAGTTCTTC. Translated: CSALPYNEQFF.